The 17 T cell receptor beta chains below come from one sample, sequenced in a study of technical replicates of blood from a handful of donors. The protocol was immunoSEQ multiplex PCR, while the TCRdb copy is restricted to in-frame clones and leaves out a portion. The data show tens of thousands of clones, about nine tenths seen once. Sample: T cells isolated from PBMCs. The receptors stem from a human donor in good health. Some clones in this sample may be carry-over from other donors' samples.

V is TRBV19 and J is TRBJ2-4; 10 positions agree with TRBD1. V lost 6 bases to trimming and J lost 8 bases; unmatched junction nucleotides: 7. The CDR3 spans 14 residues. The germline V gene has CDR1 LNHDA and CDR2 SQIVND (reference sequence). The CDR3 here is CASRPRGTGDIQYF. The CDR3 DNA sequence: TGTGCCAGTAGACCCCGGGGGACAGGGGACATTCAGTACTTC.

DNA for the CDR3: TGTGCCAGCAGCCAAGATTTGACAGGGGCTATGAACACTGAAGCTTTCTTT. Its protein product is CASSQDLTGAMNTEAFF. The chain recombines TRBV4-2 with TRBJ1-1; 8 bases line up with TRBD1. CDR3 size: 17 residues. Germline lookup yields CDR1 LGHNA and CDR2 YNFKEQ. The V and J ends lost 0 bases and 0 bases, in that order; junction bases with no gene match: 6.

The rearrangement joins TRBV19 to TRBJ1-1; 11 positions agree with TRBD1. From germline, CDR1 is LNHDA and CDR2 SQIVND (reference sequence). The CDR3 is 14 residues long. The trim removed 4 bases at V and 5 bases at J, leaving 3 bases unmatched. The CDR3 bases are TGTGCCAGTAGTAAAGGACAGGGGGCAACTGAAGCTTTCTTT. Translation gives CASSKGQGATEAFF. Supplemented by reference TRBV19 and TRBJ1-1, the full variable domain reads DGGITQSPKYLFRKEGQNVTLSCEQNLNHDAMYWYRQDPGQGLRLIYYSQIVNDFQKGDIAEGYSVSREKKESFPLTVTSAQKNPTAFYLCASSKGQGATEAFFGQGTRLTVV.

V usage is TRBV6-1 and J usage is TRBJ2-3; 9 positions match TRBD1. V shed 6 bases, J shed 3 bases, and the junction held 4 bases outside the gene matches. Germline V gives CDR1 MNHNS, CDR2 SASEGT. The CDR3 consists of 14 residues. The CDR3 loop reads CASSSGQGTDTQYF. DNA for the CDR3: TGTGCCAGCAGCTCCGGACAGGGGACAGATACGCAGTATTTT.

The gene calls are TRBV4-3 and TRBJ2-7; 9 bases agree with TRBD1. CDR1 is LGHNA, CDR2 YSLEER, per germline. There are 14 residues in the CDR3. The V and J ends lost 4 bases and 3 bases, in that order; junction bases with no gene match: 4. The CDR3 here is CASSLGQGFYEQYF. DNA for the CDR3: TGCGCCAGCAGCCTGGGACAGGGATTCTACGAGCAGTACTTC.

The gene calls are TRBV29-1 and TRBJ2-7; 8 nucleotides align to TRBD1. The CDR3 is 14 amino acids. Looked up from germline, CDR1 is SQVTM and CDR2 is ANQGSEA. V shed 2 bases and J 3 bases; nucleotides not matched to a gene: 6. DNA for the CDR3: TGCAGCGTTGAAAATGGACAGGGAATCTACGAGCAGTACTTC. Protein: CSVENGQGIYEQYF.

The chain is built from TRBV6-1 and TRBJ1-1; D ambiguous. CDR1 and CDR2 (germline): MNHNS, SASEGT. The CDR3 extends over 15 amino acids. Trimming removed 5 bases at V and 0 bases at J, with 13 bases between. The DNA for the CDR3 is TGTGCCAGCAGTATCCAGGCTTTCTTGAACACTGAAGCTTTCTTT. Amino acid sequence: CASSIQAFLNTEAFF.

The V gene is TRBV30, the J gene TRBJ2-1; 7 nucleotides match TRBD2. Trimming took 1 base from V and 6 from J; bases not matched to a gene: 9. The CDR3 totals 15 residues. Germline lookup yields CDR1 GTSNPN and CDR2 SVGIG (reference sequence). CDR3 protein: CAWSEWREILNEQFF. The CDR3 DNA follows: TGTGCCTGGAGTGAATGGCGGGAGATTCTCAATGAGCAGTTCTTC.

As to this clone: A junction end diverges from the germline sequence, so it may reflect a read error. The CDR3 nucleotides are TGCGCCAGCGGCCACGGTCATGAGCAGTTCTTC. It codes for CASGHGHEQFF. V gene TRBV4-1 combines with J gene TRBJ2-1; D call uncertain. The CDR3 has 11 amino acids. Germline CDR1 is MGHRA and CDR2 is YSYEKL.

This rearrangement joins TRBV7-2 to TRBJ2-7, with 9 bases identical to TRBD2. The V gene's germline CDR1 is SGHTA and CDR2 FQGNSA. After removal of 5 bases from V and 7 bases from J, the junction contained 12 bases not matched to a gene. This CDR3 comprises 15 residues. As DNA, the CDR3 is TGTGCCAGCAGCCACACTAGCGGGCGGACGGGAGAGCAGTACTTC. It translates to CASSHTSGRTGEQYF.

CDR3 sequence: CASSGDQNTEAFF. The DNA of the CDR3 is TGTGCCAGCAGCGGCGATCAGAACACTGAAGCTTTCTTT. The chain couples TRBV9 to TRBJ1-1; D not certain. The CDR3 spans 13 residues. The V gene's germline CDR1 is SGDLS and CDR2 YYNGEE. V dropped 3 bases and J dropped 1 base, with 7 bases sitting between them.

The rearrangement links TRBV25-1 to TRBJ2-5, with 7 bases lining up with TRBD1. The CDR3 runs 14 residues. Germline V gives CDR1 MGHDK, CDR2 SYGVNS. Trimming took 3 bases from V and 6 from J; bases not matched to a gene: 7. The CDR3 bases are TGTGCCAGCAGTGACGGACAGGCCGGACAGACCCAGTACTTC. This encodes CASSDGQAGQTQYF.

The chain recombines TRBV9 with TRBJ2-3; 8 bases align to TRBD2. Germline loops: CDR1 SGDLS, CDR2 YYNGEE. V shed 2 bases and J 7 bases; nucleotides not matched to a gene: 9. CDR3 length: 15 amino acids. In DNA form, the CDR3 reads TGTGCCAGCAGCGTCTGGCGGGAGGCGGAGAATACGCAGTATTTT. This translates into CASSVWREAENTQYF.

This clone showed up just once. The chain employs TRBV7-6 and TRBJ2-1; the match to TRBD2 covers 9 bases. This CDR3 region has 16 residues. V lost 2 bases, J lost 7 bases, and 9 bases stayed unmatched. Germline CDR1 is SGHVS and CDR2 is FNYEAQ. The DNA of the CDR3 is TGTGCCAGCAGCTTACAAGTGGCGGGAGGGCCAAATGAGCAGTTCTTC. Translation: CASSLQVAGGPNEQFF. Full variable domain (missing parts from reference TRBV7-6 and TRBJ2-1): GAGVSQSPRYKVTKRGQDVALRCDPISGHVSLYWYRQALGQGPEFLTYFNYEAQQDKSGLPNDRFSAERPEGSISTLTIQRTEQRDSAMYRCASSLQVAGGPNEQFFGPGTRLTVL.

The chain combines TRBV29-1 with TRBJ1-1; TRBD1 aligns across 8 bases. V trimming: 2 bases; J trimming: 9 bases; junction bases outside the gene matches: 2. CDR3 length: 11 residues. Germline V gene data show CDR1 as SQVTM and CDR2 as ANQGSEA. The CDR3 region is CSVELRGQAFF. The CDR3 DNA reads TGCAGCGTTGAACTCAGGGGGCAAGCTTTCTTT.

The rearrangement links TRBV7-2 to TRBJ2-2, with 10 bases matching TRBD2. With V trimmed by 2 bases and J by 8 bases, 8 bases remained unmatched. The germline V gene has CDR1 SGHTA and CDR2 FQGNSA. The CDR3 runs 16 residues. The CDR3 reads CASSLPSGSLAGELFF. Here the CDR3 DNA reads TGTGCCAGCAGCTTACCTAGCGGGAGTCTTGCGGGGGAGCTGTTTTTT. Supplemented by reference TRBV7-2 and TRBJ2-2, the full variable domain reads GAGVSQSPSNKVTEKGKDVELRCDPISGHTALYWYRQSLGQGLEFLIYFQGNSAPDKSGLPSDRFSAERTGGSVSTLTIQRTQQEDSAVYLCASSLPSGSLAGELFFGEGSRLTVL.

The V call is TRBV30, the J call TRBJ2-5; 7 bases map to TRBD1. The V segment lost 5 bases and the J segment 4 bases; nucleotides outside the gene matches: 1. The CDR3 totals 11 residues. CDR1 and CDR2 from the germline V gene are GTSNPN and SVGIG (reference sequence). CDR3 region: CAWAGGETQYF. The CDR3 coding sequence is TGTGCCTGGGCAGGGGGAGAGACCCAGTACTTC. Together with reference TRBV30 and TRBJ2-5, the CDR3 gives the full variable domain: SQTIHQWPATLVQPVGSPLSLECTVEGTSNPNLYWYRQAAGRGLQLLFYSVGIGQISSEVPQNLSASRPQDRQFILSSKKLLLSDSGFYLCAWAGGETQYFGPGTRLLVL.